This T cell receptor beta chain emerged from a study of cytomegalovirus exposure and HLA in healthy donors. At the level of the study: The roughly 120 validation repertoires, a later analysis reported, used the same platform as the approximately 670 first-cohort repertoires.

Measured with immunoSEQ multiplex PCR; TCRdb has only the in-frame clones, and not every one. The sample yields some 170,000 clones, about nine tenths seen once. The study, taken as a whole, reports: In vitro, three CMV-associated chains proved specific for CMV antigens.

As to this clone: The antigen remains unidentified.

The donors were members of the validation cohort comprising approximately 110 subjects, separate from the roughly 730-subject first cohort. CDR1 is MNHNS, CDR2 SASEGT, per germline. CDR3 length: 12 amino acids. V was clipped by 4 bases and J by 5 bases, with 9 bases between them. The rearrangement joins TRBV6-1 to TRBJ2-7; D gene uncertain. The source is a man younger than 30 in good health and CMV-seropositive. Source material: PBMCs. The CDR3 loop is CASSVNANEQYF. CDR3 DNA: TGTGCCAGCAGTGTAAACGCTAACGAGCAGTACTTC.